This TCR beta chain was identified in a study of cytomegalovirus exposure and HLA in healthy donors. Looking at the study overall: Out of 150 million to 200 million T cells, an earlier analysis found about 120 million unique TCR beta sequences in total. Early released data comprised around 79 million unique TCRs from HLA-typed donors. Findings of the study overall: Sequencing artifact likely explains a cluster of highly shared sequence variants. Researchers catalogued some 160 TCR beta chains as cytomegalovirus-associated.

60 Vbeta and 13 Jbeta primers were used in PCR. Sequenced by immunoSEQ multiplex PCR; TCRdb stores in-frame clones only, minus some. The table records about 180,000 clones, 70% to 80% of them present only once. Germline lookup yields CDR1 MNHNY and CDR2 SVGAGI (reference sequence). The CDR3 runs 14 residues. The V gene lost 2 bases and the J gene lost 4 bases, with 8 bases spanning the gap. Remarks on this clone: Its antigen remains unidentified.

The source material was PBMCs. This sequence joins TRBV6-6 and TRBJ1-4; D possibly corresponds to TRBD1 (6 bases). The sequence was collected from a woman in her thirties or forties in good health and CMV-seronegative. CDR3 nucleotides: TGTGCCAGCAGTTACGGACAGAGTAATGAAAAACTGTTTTTT. Amino acid sequence: CASSYGQSNEKLFF.